This T cell receptor (beta chain) was sequenced for a study of T cell responses to AZD1222 COVID-19 vaccine. Study outcomes and limitations: Unmutated variant regions are reportedly targeted by nearly half of spike-specific TCRs. Most donors were white British and more were female, and clonal diversity was possibly underestimated.

V lost 2 bases and J 6 bases, leaving 7 bases between the germline ends. Germline CDR1 and CDR2: MRHNA and SNTAGT. The length of the CDR3 is 13 residues. Analyses pooled second doses at about 4 or about 12 weeks. Sequenced by immunoSEQ multiplex PCR; TCRdb stores in-frame clones only, minus some. The sample includes approximately 100,000 clones, approximately 89% seen only once; the top ten take roughly 10%. This clone is termed medium-sized. The target antigen is unknown. V and J are TRBV6-4 and TRBJ2-2; no reliable D call. This sample comprised peripheral blood, obtained 28 days after the second AZD1222 dose. This clonotype was sampled from an adult who received the AZD1222 COVID-19 vaccine. The CDR3 DNA sequence: TGTGCCAGCAGTGACCTTAGGGCCGGGGAGCTGTTTTTT. Its translation: CASSDLRAGELFF.